This T cell receptor (beta chain) originates from a study of T cell responses to AZD1222 COVID-19 vaccine. As for the study in general: Timing groups of about 4 and about 12 weeks for second doses were pooled. Study-wide points: Sampling that yielded the repertoires occurred only after the peak T cell response. White British ancestry dominated among donors, who included more females, and clonal diversity was possibly underestimated. Of the AZD1222 recipients, only six or seven were seropositive at baseline.

Method: immunoSEQ multiplex PCR; TCRdb's copy keeps in-frame clones and lacks some. The data show approximately 60,000 clones, 75% to 90% seen once. Germline V gene data show CDR1 as KGHDR and CDR2 as SFDVKD. Trimming cost V 4 bases and J 5 bases, with 8 bases left between them. CDR3 length: 13 residues. Remarks on this clone: The antigen remains unidentified.

The sample here was peripheral blood, taken on day 0 of AZD1222 vaccination. The chain joins TRBV24-1 to TRBJ1-5; no reliable D call. The sequence was collected from an adult in good health. CDR3 protein: CATSESGDQPQHF. CDR3 DNA: TGTGCCACCAGTGAATCGGGAGATCAGCCCCAGCATTTT.